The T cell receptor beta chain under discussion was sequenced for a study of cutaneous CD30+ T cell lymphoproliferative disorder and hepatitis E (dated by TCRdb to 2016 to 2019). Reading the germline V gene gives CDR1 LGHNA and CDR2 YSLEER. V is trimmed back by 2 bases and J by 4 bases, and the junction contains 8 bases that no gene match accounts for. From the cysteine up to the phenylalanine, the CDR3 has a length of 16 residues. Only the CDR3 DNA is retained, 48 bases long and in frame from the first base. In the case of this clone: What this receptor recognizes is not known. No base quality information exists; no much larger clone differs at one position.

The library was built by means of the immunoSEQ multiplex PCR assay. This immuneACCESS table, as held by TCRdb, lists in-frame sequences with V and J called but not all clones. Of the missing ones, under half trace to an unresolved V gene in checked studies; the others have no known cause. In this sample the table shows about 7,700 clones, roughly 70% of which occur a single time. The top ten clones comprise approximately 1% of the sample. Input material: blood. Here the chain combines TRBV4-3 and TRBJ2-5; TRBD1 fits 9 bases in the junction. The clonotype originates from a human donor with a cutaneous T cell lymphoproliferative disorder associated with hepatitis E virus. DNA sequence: TGCGCCAGCAGCCAAACCGGGACAGGGATCGGAGAGACCCAGTACTTC. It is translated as CASSQTGTGIGETQYF.